These 17 T cell receptor beta chains were sequenced from one sample in a study of shared clonotypes between healthy human individuals. The method was immunoSEQ multiplex PCR; TCRdb's version includes in-frame clones alone and lacks a portion of them. The table has roughly 1,000,000 clones, 70% to 80% seen once. The sample was memory CD4+ T cells from PBMCs. Subset meaning: CD45RA-negative fraction. Source of these receptors: a man aged 18 to 29 in good health. Some clones in this sample may be carry-over from other donors' samples.

The CDR3 DNA is TGTGCCATCAGTGACCCCCTAGCGGGAGGGCTCCACAATGAGCAGTTCTTC. This codes for CAISDPLAGGLHNEQFF. The genes are TRBV10-3 and TRBJ2-1; 12 bases map to TRBD2. The CDR3 has 17 amino acids. V shed 3 bases and J 5 bases; nucleotides not matched to a gene: 8. Per the germline V gene, CDR1 is ENHRY and CDR2 is SYGVKD.

The chain couples TRBV7-3 to TRBJ2-7, with 7 nucleotides matching TRBD1. The CDR3 contains 14 residues. Looked up from germline, CDR1 is SGHTA and CDR2 is FQGTGA. Unmatched junction bases numbered 9, after V lost 5 bases and J lost 5 bases. The CDR3 region has the DNA TGTGCCAGCAGCAAGACAGGGTCTGTAGACGAGCAGTACTTC. Translation gives CASSKTGSVDEQYF.

The CDR3: CASSTDPRAGELFF. The DNA of the CDR3 is TGCGCCAGCAGCACGGACCCCCGGGCCGGGGAGCTGTTTTTT. The chain uses TRBV5-1 and TRBJ2-2; D unclear. The CDR3 runs 14 residues. Looked up from germline, CDR1 is SGHRS and CDR2 is YFSETQ. The V and J ends lost 4 bases and 6 bases respectively, with 13 bases between them.

This chain links TRBV6-6 with TRBJ1-1; D might be TRBD1 (5 bases). The CDR3 contains 12 residues. Deletions cut 10 bases from V and 3 bases from J, with 12 bases between. Germline V gives CDR1 MNHNY, CDR2 SVGAGI (reference sequence). CDR3 bases: TGTGCCACAGGGAGGGTGGACACTGAAGCTTTCTTT. It codes for CATGRVDTEAFF.

The chain combines TRBV11-3 with TRBJ2-3, with D perhaps being TRBD1 or TRBD2 (5 bases each). The V end was cut by 1 base, the J end by 3 bases, with 11 bases between. Germline V gene sequence: CDR1 SGHNT, CDR2 YENEEA. CDR3 length: 15 amino acids. As DNA, the CDR3 is TGTGCCAGCAGCTTAGCTCCGGGACGGACAGATACGCAGTATTTT. Its translation: CASSLAPGRTDTQYF. Complete variable domain (other parts from reference TRBV11-3 and TRBJ2-3): EAGVVQSPRYKIIEKKQPVAFWCNPISGHNTLYWYLQNLGQGPELLIRYENEEAVDDSQLPKDRFSAERLKGVDSTLKIQPAELGDSAVYLCASSLAPGRTDTQYFGPGTRLTVL.

The chain links TRBV4-2 to TRBJ1-6; 8 positions agree with TRBD1. Germline V gene lookup returns CDR1 LGHNA and CDR2 YNFKEQ. V gave up 6 bases and J gave up 9 bases; unmatched junction bases: 10. The CDR3 extends over 15 amino acids. The CDR3 reads CASRQTGQAVSPLHF. CDR3 nucleotides: TGTGCCAGCAGACAAACGGGACAGGCGGTTTCACCCCTCCACTTT.

The chain recombines TRBV7-2 with TRBJ2-4; D gene unclear. This CDR3 region has 13 residues. V lost 3 bases and J 4 bases, leaving 7 bases between the germline ends. Per germline, CDR1 SGHTA and CDR2 FQGNSA. Written as DNA, the CDR3 is TGTGCCAGCAGCTTTTCAAGGAAAAACATTCAGTACTTC. Amino acids: CASSFSRKNIQYF.

The gene calls are TRBV7-3 and TRBJ2-1; D might be TRBD2 (5 bases). Trimming cost V 5 bases and J 2 bases, with 13 bases left between them. Germline V lookup: CDR1 SGHTA, CDR2 FQGTGA. The CDR3 is 15 amino acids. CDR3 loop: CASSPRGGTYNEQFF. The CDR3 region has the DNA TGTGCCAGCAGCCCCCGTGGAGGCACCTACAATGAGCAGTTCTTC.

J is TRBJ2-7 and V is TRBV5-1, with 12 bases lining up with TRBD2. This CDR3 is 15 amino acids long. V gave up 2 bases and J gave up 7 bases; unmatched junction bases: 7. Germline assignment: CDR1 SGHRS and CDR2 YFSETQ. The DNA for the CDR3 is TGCGCCAGCAGCTTCCCACTAGCGGGAGGAGGTGAGCAGTACTTC. As protein: CASSFPLAGGGEQYF.

The chain is built from TRBV5-4 and TRBJ2-3; TRBD2 agrees at 7 bases. The ends lost 0 bases at V and 6 bases at J; junction bases unmatched: 7. CDR3 length: 15 amino acids. Germline V gives CDR1 SGHNT, CDR2 YYREEE (reference sequence). CDR3: CASSLVGSGQDTQYF. CDR3 bases: TGTGCCAGCAGCTTGGTGGGTAGCGGGCAGGATACGCAGTATTTT. The full variable domain, rest sourced from reference TRBV5-4 and TRBJ2-3, is ETGVTQSPTHLIKTRGQQVTLRCSSQSGHNTVSWYQQALGQGPQFIFQYYREEENGRGNFPPRFSGLQFPNYSSELNVNALELDDSALYLCASSLVGSGQDTQYFGPGTRLTVL.

The CDR3 DNA reads TGTGCCAGCAGTCCCCCAGGCGGTGAAGCTTTCTTT. This encodes CASSPPGGEAFF. The chain links TRBV28 to TRBJ1-1; D is undetermined. The germline CDR1 and CDR2 sequences are MDHEN and SYDVKM. Trimming shortened V by 5 bases and J by 7 bases, and 11 bases separated the two germline ends. This CDR3 has 12 amino acids.

This clone came up a few times. Since a much larger clone is just one base distant, this may be a read error. This sample includes further DNA sequences coding for the same CDR3. This chain joins TRBV6-1 and TRBJ2-5, with D unresolved. This CDR3 has 11 amino acids. The V and J ends lost 6 bases and 2 bases respectively, with 4 bases between them. Germline loops: CDR1 MNHNS, CDR2 SASEGT. The CDR3 here is CASSRQETQYF. CDR3 in DNA: TGTGCCAGCAGCAGGCAAGAGACCCAGTACTTC.

CDR3 protein: CASSRGTSGINEQFF. CDR3 nucleotide sequence: TGCGCCAGCAGCCGGGGGACTAGCGGGATAAATGAGCAGTTCTTC. The genes are TRBV5-1 and TRBJ2-1; 13 bases are a match to TRBD2. This CDR3 spans 15 amino acids. Per germline, CDR1 SGHRS and CDR2 YFSETQ. Germline trimming cut 4 bases from V and 7 bases from J; bases unmatched to any gene: 5.

This clone was found once. The chain recombines TRBV5-4 with TRBJ2-7, with D possibly being TRBD1 (9 bases). The CDR3 totals 16 residues. Trimming pared 4 bases from V and 1 base from J, leaving 18 bases between. Looked up from germline, CDR1 is SGHNT and CDR2 is YYREEE (reference sequence). CDR3 sequence reads: CASSPGGTGLSYEQYF. For the CDR3, the DNA is TGTGCCAGCAGCCCGGGGGGGACAGGGCTTTCCTACGAGCAGTACTTC.

The genes are TRBV7-2 and TRBJ2-7; a possible D gene is TRBD2 (5 bases). V was clipped by 8 bases and J by 3 bases, with 14 bases between them. The CDR3 spans 13 residues. From germline, CDR1 is SGHTA and CDR2 FQGNSA. The CDR3 coding sequence is TGTGCCAGCGGCCTCCGGGGAAACTACGAGCAGTACTTC. It translates to CASGLRGNYEQYF.

This clone was seen once. V gene TRBV4-1 combines with J gene TRBJ1-4, with D uncertain. Germline CDR1 reads MGHRA; CDR2 reads YSYEKL. Trimming pared 0 bases from V and 4 bases from J, leaving 9 bases between. The CDR3 sequence is 15 residues long. CDR3 sequence reads: CASSQDWQFNEKLFF. DNA of the CDR3: TGCGCCAGCAGCCAAGACTGGCAGTTTAATGAAAAACTGTTTTTT.

V gene TRBV7-9 combines with J gene TRBJ2-1; 14 nucleotides align to TRBD2. J gave up 5 bases and V 5 bases, and 11 bases lay outside the gene matches. The CDR3 is 18 amino acids. Germline V gives CDR1 SEHNR, CDR2 FQNEAQ (reference sequence). The CDR3 coding sequence is TGTGCCAGCAGCCCGAAGGGGACTAGCGGGGGCCAAAACAATGAGCAGTTCTTC. Translation: CASSPKGTSGGQNNEQFF.